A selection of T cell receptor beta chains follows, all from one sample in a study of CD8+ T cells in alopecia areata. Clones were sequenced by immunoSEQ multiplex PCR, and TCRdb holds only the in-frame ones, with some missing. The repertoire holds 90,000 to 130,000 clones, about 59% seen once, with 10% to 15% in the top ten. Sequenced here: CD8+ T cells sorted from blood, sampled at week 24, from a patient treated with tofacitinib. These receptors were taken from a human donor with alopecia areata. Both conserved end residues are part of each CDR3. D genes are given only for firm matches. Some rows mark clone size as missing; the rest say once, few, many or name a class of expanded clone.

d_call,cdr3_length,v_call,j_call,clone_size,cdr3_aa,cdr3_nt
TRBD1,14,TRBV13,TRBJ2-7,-,CASSPRDRGYEQYF,TGTGCCAGCAGCCCGCGGGACAGGGGATACGAGCAGTACTTC
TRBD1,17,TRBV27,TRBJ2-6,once,CASSPGQGDSGANVLTF,TGTGCCAGCAGTCCCGGACAGGGGGACTCTGGGGCCAACGTCCTGACTTTC
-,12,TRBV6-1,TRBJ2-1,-,CASSPQADEQFF,TGTGCCAGCAGCCCCCAAGCGGATGAGCAGTTCTTC
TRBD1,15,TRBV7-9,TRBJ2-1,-,CASSFPGTAYNEQFF,TGTGCCAGCAGCTTCCCCGGGACAGCTTACAATGAGCAGTTCTTC
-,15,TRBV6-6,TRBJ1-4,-,CASSPGLGENEKLFF,TGTGCCAGCAGCCCCGGGCTGGGGGAAAATGAAAAACTGTTTTTT
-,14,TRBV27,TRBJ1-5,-,CASKTDRNNQPQHF,TGTGCCAGCAAGACTGACAGGAATAATCAGCCCCAGCATTTT
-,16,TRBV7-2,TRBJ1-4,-,CASSLATGGLNEKLFF,TGTGCCAGCAGCTTAGCCACAGGTGGCCTGAATGAAAAACTGTTTTTT
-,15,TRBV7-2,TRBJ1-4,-,CASSEGFATNEKLFF,TGTGCCAGCAGCGAGGGGTTTGCAACTAATGAAAAACTGTTTTTT
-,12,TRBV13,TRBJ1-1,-,CASCGENTEAFF,TGTGCCAGCTGCGGGGAGAACACTGAAGCTTTCTTT
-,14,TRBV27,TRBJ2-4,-,CASSFGGPQNIQYF,TGTGCCAGCAGTTTCGGTGGGCCTCAGAACATTCAGTACTTC
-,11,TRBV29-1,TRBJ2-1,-,CSVDQYNEQFF,TGCAGCGTTGATCAGTACAATGAGCAGTTCTTC
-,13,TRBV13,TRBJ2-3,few,CASRDSRTDTQYF,TGTGCCAGCAGGGACTCGCGCACAGATACGCAGTATTTT
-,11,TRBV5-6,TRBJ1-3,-,CASSIGNTIYF,TGTGCCAGCAGTATAGGAAACACCATATATTTT
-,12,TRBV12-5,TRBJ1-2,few,CASGYGNYGYTF,TGTGCTAGTGGATACGGGAACTATGGCTACACCTTC
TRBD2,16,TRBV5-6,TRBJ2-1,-,CASSTELAGVDNEQFF,TGTGCCAGCAGCACCGAACTAGCGGGGGTAGACAATGAGCAGTTCTTC
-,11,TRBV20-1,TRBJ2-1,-,CSASDHNEQFF,TGCAGTGCTAGCGACCACAATGAGCAGTTCTTC
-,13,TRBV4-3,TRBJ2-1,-,CASSQSLMDEQFF,TGCGCCAGCAGCCAATCGCTAATGGATGAGCAGTTCTTC
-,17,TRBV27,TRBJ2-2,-,CASSHDRNFMNTGELFF,TGTGCCAGCAGTCATGACAGGAATTTTATGAACACCGGGGAGCTGTTTTTT
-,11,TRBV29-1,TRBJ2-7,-,CSVLGLGEQYF,TGCAGCGTTCTGGGTCTGGGCGAGCAGTACTTC
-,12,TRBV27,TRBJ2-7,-,CASSLSSFEQYF,TGTGCCAGCAGTTTATCTTCCTTCGAGCAGTACTTC
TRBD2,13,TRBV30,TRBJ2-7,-,CAWFDGGSYEQYF,TGTGCCTGGTTTGACGGGGGGTCCTACGAGCAGTACTTC
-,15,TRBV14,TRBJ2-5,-,CASSQGSWTQETQYF,TGTGCCAGCAGCCAAGGAAGCTGGACCCAAGAGACCCAGTACTTC
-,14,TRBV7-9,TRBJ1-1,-,CASSLWGDRTEAFF,TGTGCCAGCAGCTTATGGGGGGACCGAACTGAAGCTTTCTTT
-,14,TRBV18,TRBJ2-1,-,CASSPPLAANEQFF,TGTGCCAGCTCACCACCCCTCGCCGCGAATGAGCAGTTCTTC
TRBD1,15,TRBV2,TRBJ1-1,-,CASSELGGGNTEAFF,TGTGCCAGCAGTGAACTTGGAGGGGGCAACACTGAAGCTTTCTTT
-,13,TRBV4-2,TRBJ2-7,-,CASSFGQSYEQYF,TGTGCCAGCAGCTTTGGACAAAGCTACGAGCAGTACTTC
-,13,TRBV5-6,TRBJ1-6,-,CASSWGSSSPLHF,TGTGCCAGCAGCTGGGGTTCTAGCTCACCCCTCCACTTT
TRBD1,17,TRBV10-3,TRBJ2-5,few,CAISEADREHPTETQYF,TGTGCCATCAGTGAGGCAGACAGGGAGCACCCCACAGAGACCCAGTACTTC
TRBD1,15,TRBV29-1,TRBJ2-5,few,CSVGGARTGQETQYF,TGCAGCGTTGGAGGGGCTAGGACAGGGCAAGAGACCCAGTACTTC
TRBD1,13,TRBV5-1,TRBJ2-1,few,CASSFTGGNEQFF,TGCGCCAGCAGCTTCACAGGGGGCAATGAGCAGTTCTTC
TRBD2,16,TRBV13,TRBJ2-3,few,CASSFLRSGGVDTQYF,TGTGCCAGCAGCTTCCTTAGGAGCGGGGGGGTGGATACGCAGTATTTT
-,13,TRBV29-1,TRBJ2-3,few,CSVEGVSTDTQYF,TGCAGCGTAGAGGGGGTTAGCACAGATACGCAGTATTTT
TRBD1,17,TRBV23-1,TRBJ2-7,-,CASSQSTPDRVPYEQYF,TGCGCCAGCAGTCAATCTACCCCGGACAGGGTGCCTTACGAGCAGTACTTC
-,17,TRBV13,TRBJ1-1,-,CASSAIEAYEHTAEAFF,TGTGCCAGCAGCGCGATAGAGGCATATGAACATACCGCTGAAGCTTTCTTT
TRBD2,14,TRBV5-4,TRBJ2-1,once,CASSLAGGPPEQFF,TGTGCCAGCAGCCTGGCGGGGGGGCCGCCTGAGCAGTTCTTC
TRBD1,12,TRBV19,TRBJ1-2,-,CASRQGNYGYTF,TGTGCCAGTCGACAGGGGAACTATGGCTACACCTTC
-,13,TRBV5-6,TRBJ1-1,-,CASSLAESTEAFF,TGTGCCAGCAGCTTGGCAGAAAGCACGGAAGCTTTCTTT
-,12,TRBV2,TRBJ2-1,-,CASSESYPEQFF,TGTGCCAGCAGTGAATCTTACCCTGAGCAGTTCTTC
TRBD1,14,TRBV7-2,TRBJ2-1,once,CASILTTGSNEQFF,TGTGCCAGCATCCTCACGACAGGGTCCAATGAGCAGTTCTTC
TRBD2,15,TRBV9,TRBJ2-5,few,CASSVGRGEVETQYF,TGTGCCAGCAGCGTAGGACGGGGGGAGGTAGAGACCCAGTACTTC
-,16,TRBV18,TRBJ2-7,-,CASSPLPGDSSYEQYF,TGTGCCAGCTCACCACTCCCAGGGGATAGCTCCTACGAGCAGTACTTC
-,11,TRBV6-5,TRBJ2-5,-,CASSYGETQYF,TGTGCCAGCAGTTACGGGGAGACCCAGTACTTC
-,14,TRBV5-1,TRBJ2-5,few,CASSLVTDQETQYF,TGCGCCAGCAGCTTGGTCACCGACCAAGAGACCCAGTACTTC
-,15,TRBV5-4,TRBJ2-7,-,CASSWDGDSAYEQYF,TGTGCCAGCAGCTGGGACGGGGATAGCGCCTACGAGCAGTACTTC
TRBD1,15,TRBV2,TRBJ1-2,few,CASSPGTGGRYGYTF,TGTGCCAGCAGCCCCGGGACAGGGGGCCGCTATGGCTACACCTTC
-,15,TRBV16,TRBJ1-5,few,CASSQSRESNQPQHF,TGTGCCAGCAGCCAATCGCGGGAGAGCAATCAGCCCCAGCATTTT
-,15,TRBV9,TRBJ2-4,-,CASSERPGAKNIQYF,TGTGCCAGCAGCGAGAGACCTGGGGCCAAAAACATTCAGTACTTC
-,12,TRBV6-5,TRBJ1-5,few,CASSLPGGTSHF,TGTGCCAGCAGTTTGCCCGGGGGAACATCGCATTTT
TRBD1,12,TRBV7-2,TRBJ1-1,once,CASSLGTVEAFF,TGTGCCAGCAGCCTAGGGACAGTTGAAGCTTTCTTT
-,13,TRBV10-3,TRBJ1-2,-,CAISERTKGGYTF,TGTGCCATCAGTGAGAGAACCAAAGGGGGCTACACCTTC
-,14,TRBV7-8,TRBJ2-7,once,CASSSIREGYEQYF,TGTGCCAGCAGCTCAATCAGGGAAGGCTACGAGCAGTACTTC
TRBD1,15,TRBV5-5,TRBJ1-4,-,CASSSGQPTGEKLFF,TGTGCCAGCAGCTCGGGTCAGCCGACAGGGGAAAAACTGTTTTTT
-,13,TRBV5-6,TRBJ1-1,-,CASTESGNTEAFF,TGTGCCAGCACCGAGTCGGGGAACACTGAAGCTTTCTTT
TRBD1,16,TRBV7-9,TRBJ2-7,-,CASSPRPGQSSYEQYF,TGTGCCAGCAGCCCCCGGCCGGGACAGAGCTCCTACGAGCAGTACTTC
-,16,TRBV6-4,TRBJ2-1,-,CASSDSAGRSYNEQFF,TGTGCCAGCAGTGACTCGGCGGGCCGCTCCTACAATGAGCAGTTCTTC